Shown below are 31 T cell receptor beta chains from a single sample sequenced in a study of blood T cells in healthy people across ages. Primers used in a second PCR of roughly 6 to 12 cycles were a sample-barcoded 5' primer and a J-beta primer mix. In TCRdb, the 5' RACE reads were re-called with MiXCR into one record per CDR3 protein. Here the sample spans some 1.4 million distinct CDR3 sequences, 42% being singletons. Sequenced material: blood. All receptors come from a woman aged 18-29 years in good health.

There are a few counts of this clonotype. The chain uses TRBV7-2 and TRBJ1-2; D uncertain. Looked up from germline, CDR1 is SGHTA and CDR2 is FQGNSA. Trimming stripped 0 bases from V and 8 bases from J, with 10 bases between. The CDR3 is 13 amino acids. DNA of the CDR3: TGTGCCAGCAGCTTAGCTACCTCTTCAGGCTACACCTTC. Translation: CASSLATSSGYTF.

A word on this clonotype: One end of the junction fails to match germline, which may point to a read error. V and J are TRBV4-1 and TRBJ1-6; D is possibly TRBD1 (6 bases). CDR1 is MGHRA and CDR2 is YSYEKL in the germline V gene. The length of the CDR3 is 15 residues. In nucleotides, the CDR3 is TGCGCCAGCAGCCAAGTACAGGGCTATAATTCGCCCCTCCACTTT. Encoded protein: CASSQVQGYNSPLHF.

The V and J genes are TRBV2 and TRBJ2-1; D possibly corresponds to TRBD2 (7 bases). CDR1 is SNHLY, CDR2 FYNNEI, per germline. The CDR3 spans 15 residues. The V gene lost 5 bases and the J gene lost 10 bases, with 21 bases spanning the gap. For the CDR3, the DNA is TGTGCCAGCAGTTTACAGTCTGAAGGCGGGGGCGAGCAGTTCTTC. Amino acids: CASSLQSEGGGEQFF.

In its sample, this clonotype was seen a few times. This chain links TRBV6-6 with TRBJ2-7; D is ambiguous. The germline V gene encodes CDR1 MNHNY and CDR2 SVGAGI (reference sequence). Between the trimmed V and J ends, which lost 2 bases and 3 bases, there was a span of 8 bases. The CDR3 spans 13 residues. For the CDR3, the DNA is TGTGCCAGCAGTTACGGGCCCGACTACGAGCAGTACTTC. Its translation: CASSYGPDYEQYF.

In this sample, this clonotype turned up a few times. The gene calls are TRBV21-1 and TRBJ1-2; the D call in the table, TRBD1, was not verified against the DNA. TRBV21-1 is labeled a pseudogene. The CDR3 runs to 17 residues. The CDR3 DNA is TGTGCCAGCAGCGAAAGGGAGACAGGAGAAAATAACTATGGCTACACCTTC. Translating gives CASSERETGENNYGYTF.

The chain employs TRBV3-1 and TRBJ2-3; 7 bases agree with TRBD2. Germline CDR1 reads LGHDT; CDR2 reads YNNKEL (reference sequence). This CDR3 spans 15 amino acids. The V segment lost 1 base and the J segment 8 bases; nucleotides outside the gene matches: 9. The CDR3 coding sequence is TGTGCCAGCAGCCAAGGGGAGGGAGAGTCAGGTACGCAGTATTTT. Encoded protein: CASSQGEGESGTQYF.

This chain links TRBV5-1 with TRBJ2-7; 9 bases line up with TRBD2. Germline loops: CDR1 SGHRS, CDR2 YFSETQ. The ends lost 0 bases at V and 6 bases at J; junction bases unmatched: 7. The CDR3 is 15 residues long. In nucleotides, the CDR3 is TGCGCCAGCAGCTTGGAACAGGCGGGGGGGCGCGAGCAGTACTTC. This translates into CASSLEQAGGREQYF. The variable domain in full, completed from reference TRBV5-1 and TRBJ2-7, reads KAGVTQTPRYLIKTRGQQVTLSCSPISGHRSVSWYQQTPGQGLQFLFEYFSETQRNKGNFPGRFSGRQFSNSRSEMNVSTLELGDSALYLCASSLEQAGGREQYFGPGTRLTVT.

This clonotype showed up just a few times. The gene calls are TRBV5-1 and TRBJ2-5; unclear D gene. Germline lookup yields CDR1 SGHRS and CDR2 YFSETQ. This CDR3 spans 13 amino acids. V lost 5 bases to trimming and J lost 2 bases, with 10 bases between them. For the CDR3, the DNA is TGCGCCAGCAGGGCGGCCAGTCAAGAGACCCAGTACTTC. Its protein product is CASRAASQETQYF.

The CDR3 loop is CASSPRVNEKLFF. The CDR3 nucleotides are TGTGCCAGCAGCCCTCGAGTCAATGAAAAACTGTTTTTT. V is TRBV7-2 and J is TRBJ1-4; D is uncertain. Trimming took off 5 bases at V and 5 bases at J, with 9 bases between the two ends. The CDR3 has 13 residues. From germline, CDR1 is SGHTA and CDR2 FQGNSA. Drawing the rest from reference TRBV7-2 and TRBJ1-4, the complete variable domain is GAGVSQSPSNKVTEKGKDVELRCDPISGHTALYWYRQSLGQGLEFLIYFQGNSAPDKSGLPSDRFSAERTGGSVSTLTIQRTQQEDSAVYLCASSPRVNEKLFFGSGTQLSVL.

The chain links TRBV15 to TRBJ2-3, with unresolved D. The CDR3 covers 14 residues. CDR1 is LNHNV, CDR2 YYDKDF, per germline (reference sequence). Trimming took off 0 bases at V and 5 bases at J, with 9 bases between the two ends. The CDR3 bases are TGTGCCACCAGCAGAGATGGTGGTGGAGATACGCAGTATTTT. The encoded protein is CATSRDGGGDTQYF.

The V gene is TRBV7-3, the J gene TRBJ2-5; a weak D match, TRBD1 (6 bases). CDR1 is SGHTA, CDR2 FQGTGA, per germline. CDR3 length: 15 amino acids. V lost 5 bases and J lost 11, with 24 bases in between. The CDR3 DNA follows: TGTGCCAGCAGCGAAACAGGGCTGCCTCTCAATGAGCAGTACTTC. Amino acids: CASSETGLPLNEQYF.

This clonotype was counted only a few times. The chain links TRBV12-3 or TRBV12-4 to TRBJ2-7, with D unclear. Trimming cost V 4 bases and J 0 bases, with 7 bases left between them. The CDR3 length is 13 residues. This CDR3 is CASSWSDSYEQYF. The CDR3 DNA is TGTGCCAGCAGTTGGTCAGACTCCTACGAGCAGTACTTC.

In this sample, this clonotype turned up once. The V and J genes are TRBV7-6 and TRBJ1-5, with D possibly TRBD1 on 5 matching bases. V gave up 1 base and J gave up 7 bases, with 14 bases separating them. Germline V gives CDR1 SGHVS, CDR2 FNYEAQ. The CDR3 consists of 15 residues. CDR3 amino acids: CASSLGAGLSQPQHF. CDR3 DNA sequence: TGTGCCAGCAGCTTAGGGGCAGGGCTTTCGCAGCCCCAGCATTTT.

This clonotype turned up a few times. The chain employs TRBV9 and TRBJ1-1; tentative D call: TRBD1 (6 bases). This CDR3 has 16 amino acids. Germline CDR1 and CDR2: SGDLS and YYNGEE. V gave up 0 bases and J gave up 2 bases, with 14 bases separating them. The chain's CDR3 is CASSVEPGAVNTEAFF. CDR3 DNA sequence: TGTGCCAGCAGCGTAGAGCCGGGGGCGGTTAACACTGAAGCTTTCTTT.

As for this clonotype: A junction boundary mismatches the germline segment, possibly from a read error. This chain connects TRBV20-1 to TRBJ2-5; 10 positions agree with TRBD2. CDR3 length: 17 amino acids. The V gene's germline CDR1 is DFQATT and CDR2 SNEGSKA (reference sequence). Here the CDR3 reads CSTRDQSSGRAKETQYF. The CDR3 DNA is TGCAGTACTAGAGATCAGTCGAGCGGGAGGGCCAAAGAGACCCAGTACTTC.

This clonotype has more than one count but fewer than ten. This sequence joins TRBV11-2 and TRBJ2-3; unclear D gene. CDR3 length equals 12 residues. Germline loops: CDR1 SGHAT, CDR2 FQNNGV. The V end lost 6 bases, the J end lost 6 bases, and 10 bases lay between the germline ends. In nucleotides, the CDR3 is TGTGCCAGCAGTTACGCCGGTGATACGCAGTATTTT. This encodes CASSYAGDTQYF.

The chain uses TRBV3-1 and TRBJ2-5; D gene uncertain. The J call may not be correct, given that the DNA end is closer to TRBJ2-7. Germline assignment: CDR1 LGHDT and CDR2 YNNKEL (reference sequence). The CDR3 contains 13 residues. CDR3 DNA sequence: TGTGCCAGCAGCCAAGACCCCGCGGACGAGCAGTACTTC. Its protein product is CASSQDPADEQYF.

The chain combines TRBV20-1 with TRBJ2-5, with 8 positions matching TRBD2. This CDR3 contains 15 residues. CDR1 and CDR2 (germline): DFQATT, SNEGSKA (reference sequence). V gave up 2 bases and J gave up 0 bases; unmatched junction bases: 5. The CDR3 is CSARTSGINQETQYF. The DNA for the CDR3 is TGCAGTGCTAGAACTAGCGGCATTAACCAAGAGACCCAGTACTTC.

The chain uses TRBV12-3 or TRBV12-4 and TRBJ2-1, with a tentative D call TRBD1 (5 bases). The CDR3 has 13 amino acids. Trimming took 2 bases from V and 10 from J, leaving 12 bases between them. CDR3 protein: CASSLSGPTEQFF. The CDR3, as DNA: TGTGCCAGCAGTTTATCAGGGCCCACGGAGCAGTTCTTC.

This clonotype was seen only a few times. The rearrangement links TRBV2 to TRBJ2-2; the D is unclear. Germline CDR1 SNHLY, CDR2 FYNNEI. V gave up 7 bases and J gave up 5 bases, with 5 bases separating them. This CDR3 contains 11 residues. This chain's CDR3 is CASKLTGELFF. The CDR3 bases are TGTGCCAGCAAATTAACCGGGGAGCTGTTTTTT.

This chain connects TRBV5-1 to TRBJ2-6; D gene ambiguous. This CDR3 has 14 amino acids. Germline V lookup: CDR1 SGHRS, CDR2 YFSETQ. The germline V and J ends were trimmed by 4 bases and 3 bases, with 8 bases remaining between them. The chain's CDR3 is CASSITDGANVLTF. In DNA form, the CDR3 reads TGCGCCAGCAGCATTACGGATGGGGCCAACGTCCTGACTTTC.

This clonotype has only a few counts. The V and J genes are TRBV5-6 and TRBJ2-3; D gene uncertain. The germline V gene encodes CDR1 SGHDT and CDR2 YYEEEE. The V end lost 0 bases, the J end lost 4 bases, and 9 bases lay between the germline ends. The CDR3 runs 14 residues. DNA for the CDR3: TGTGCCAGCAGCTTGGGACCTCCCCCAGATACGCAGTATTTT. Protein: CASSLGPPPDTQYF.

The V and J genes are TRBV4-1 and TRBJ2-4, with TRBD2 matching over 13 bases. J was trimmed by 5 bases and V by 0 bases; bases with no gene match: 10. This CDR3 region has 19 residues. Germline assignment: CDR1 MGHRA and CDR2 YSYEKL. The CDR3 DNA reads as TGCGCCAGCAGCCAAGAGTTGTCACTAGCGGGAGGGCCGCAAAACATTCAGTACTTC. Translation gives CASSQELSLAGGPQNIQYF.

There are a few counts of this clonotype. V and J are TRBV4-1 and TRBJ2-2; tentative D call: TRBD1 (6 bases). V was trimmed by 0 bases and J by 7 bases, leaving 9 bases between them. The CDR3 runs 14 residues. The germline V gene has CDR1 MGHRA and CDR2 YSYEKL. CDR3 nucleotide sequence: TGCGCCAGCAGCCAAGAGGGGGCTGGCGGGGAGCTGTTTTTT. Translation: CASSQEGAGGELFF.

The chain couples TRBV12-3 or TRBV12-4 to TRBJ2-5, with TRBD1 identical over 12 bases. This CDR3 contains 15 residues. V was pared by 7 bases and J by 5 bases, with 8 bases of the junction left unmatched. CDR3 DNA sequence: TGTGCCAGCACCACGGGACAGGGGGCGCATGAGACCCAGTACTTC. It translates to CASTTGQGAHETQYF.

There are many counts of this clonotype. This sequence joins TRBV29-1 and TRBJ2-1; D is undetermined. V was clipped by 3 bases and J by 7 bases, with 13 bases between them. The CDR3 loop spans 13 amino acids. Germline CDR1 is SQVTM and CDR2 is ANQGSEA. The chain's CDR3 is CSVDRLGGNEQFF. DNA of the CDR3: TGCAGCGTTGACAGGTTGGGTGGGAATGAGCAGTTCTTC.

The table lists this clonotype with a few counts. CDR3 DNA sequence: TGTGCCACCATGGGTCGGGAGGTGGTAACAGATACGCAGTATTTT. Amino acids: CATMGREVVTDTQYF. The V call is TRBV10-3, the J call TRBJ2-3; 7 nucleotides match TRBD2. Germline V CDR1 and CDR2: ENHRY, SYGVKD. The ends lost 10 bases at V and 3 bases at J; junction bases unmatched: 13. The CDR3 has 15 amino acids.

This chain links TRBV29-1 with TRBJ2-7, with 7 bases identical to TRBD1. V gave up 1 base and J gave up 11 bases; unmatched junction bases: 11. The CDR3 has 13 residues. Germline CDR1 reads SQVTM; CDR2 reads ANQGSEA. The CDR3 region is CSVEAAGRGLEYF. CDR3 DNA sequence: TGCAGCGTTGAAGCCGCCGGAAGGGGGCTGGAGTACTTC.

This chain joins TRBV2 and TRBJ1-1; 7 nucleotides line up with TRBD1. CDR1 and CDR2 (germline): SNHLY, FYNNEI. This CDR3 contains 13 residues. V was clipped by 10 bases and J by 4 bases; unmatched bases: 9. CDR3 amino acids: CATKATGSTEAFF. The DNA of the CDR3 is TGTGCCACCAAAGCGACAGGGAGCACTGAAGCTTTCTTT.

There are a few counts of this clonotype. The chain joins TRBV5-1 to TRBJ2-5; D may be TRBD1 (6 bases). Germline V lookup: CDR1 SGHRS, CDR2 YFSETQ. This CDR3 spans 15 amino acids. Trimming left V 2 bases short and J 3 bases short, with 14 bases between. CDR3 nucleotides: TGCGCCAGCAGCTTCAGGGGCGCAGGCGAAGAGACCCAGTACTTC. This gives the protein CASSFRGAGEETQYF.

This clonotype has a single count. The chain employs TRBV9 and TRBJ2-7; D is possibly TRBD2 (5 bases). The DNA end is a closer match to TRBJ2-5, so the J assignment may be wrong. CDR3 length equals 15 residues. CDR1 and CDR2 from the germline V gene are SGDLS and YYNGEE. The CDR3 spells CASSVLASTSETQYF. CDR3 DNA sequence: TGTGCCAGCAGCGTATTGGCTAGCACGTCGGAGACCCAGTACTTC.